The 8 T cell receptor beta chains below were found in one sample sequenced in a study of cytomegalovirus exposure and HLA in healthy donors. The PCR made use of 60 Vbeta and 13 Jbeta primers. TCRdb's table, derived via immunoSEQ multiplex PCR, lists solely in-frame clones and lacks some. The data hold over 95,000 clones, with 77% observed a single time. Material for sequencing was PBMCs. Receptors were obtained from a man in his forties or fifties in good health and CMV-seropositive.

The chain combines TRBV5-4 with TRBJ1-2, with a tentative D call TRBD1 (5 bases). This CDR3 is built from 16 residues. The V gene lost 4 bases and the J gene lost 6 bases, with 22 bases spanning the gap. Germline CDR1 and CDR2: SGHNT and YYREEE (reference sequence). The CDR3 DNA follows: TGTGCCAGCAGCCGGGGGGTCGGGGCGGGAGCGGATGGCTACACCTTC. It encodes CASSRGVGAGADGYTF.

The chain has TRBV7-9 and TRBJ1-1; a possible D gene is TRBD1 (6 bases). CDR1 and CDR2 (germline): SEHNR, FQNEAQ (reference sequence). This CDR3 is built from 12 residues. V lost 5 bases, J lost 10 bases, and 14 bases lay in between. The DNA of the CDR3 is TGTGCCAGCAGCCCGGACAGTTGGTCAGCTTTCTTT. It specifies CASSPDSWSAFF.

V and J are TRBV11-1 and TRBJ2-1; D possibly corresponds to TRBD2 (6 bases). Deletions cut 5 bases from V and 5 bases from J, with 16 bases between. CDR1 and CDR2 (germline): SGHAT, FQDESV (reference sequence). The CDR3 is 15 residues long. The CDR3 is CASSPRRAGNNEQFF. As DNA, the CDR3 is TGTGCCAGCAGCCCCCGGCGGGCGGGGAACAATGAGCAGTTCTTC.

The sample holds one count of this clone. V gene TRBV4-1 combines with J gene TRBJ2-3; D is perhaps TRBD2 (5 bases). The CDR3 is 15 residues long. Trimming removed 3 bases at V and 0 bases at J, with 10 bases between. The germline gives CDR1 MGHRA, CDR2 YSYEKL. The CDR3 is CASSQREQSTDTQYF. In DNA form, the CDR3 reads TGCGCCAGCAGCCAGAGGGAGCAAAGCACAGATACGCAGTATTTT.

The CDR3 DNA reads TGTGCCAGCAGCGTAGGCCTCATGCGACAGGGGTCTAACTATGGCTACACCTTC. Protein product: CASSVGLMRQGSNYGYTF. The chain couples TRBV9 to TRBJ1-2, with TRBD1 matching 8 bases. The CDR3 is 18 amino acids. With 0 bases clipped from V and 0 bases from J, the junction kept 10 bases outside the gene matches. From germline, CDR1 is SGDLS and CDR2 YYNGEE.

The chain recombines TRBV29-1 with TRBJ1-2; D gene ambiguous. This CDR3 has 14 residues. The V gene lost 6 bases and the J gene lost 2 bases, with 16 bases spanning the gap. CDR1 is SQVTM and CDR2 is ANQGSEA in the germline V gene. The CDR3 spells CSVFYLSRNYGYTF. The DNA of the CDR3 is TGCAGCGTATTCTACTTGAGCAGGAACTATGGCTACACCTTC.

Of note for this clone: The junction does not match germline at one end; this may be a read error. This chain links TRBV7-9 with TRBJ1-6; D is perhaps TRBD1 (6 bases). CDR1 and CDR2 from the germline V gene are SEHNR and FQNEAQ (reference sequence). The CDR3 runs to 17 residues. The CDR3 DNA sequence: TGTTCCAGCAGCCCAGGACAGCTAGGCACTGGTAATTCACCCCTCCACTTT. This codes for CSSSPGQLGTGNSPLHF.

The CDR3 region has the DNA TGTGCCAGCAGTCAACAGGGGGGAAAGTACGAGCAGTACTTC. As protein: CASSQQGGKYEQYF. V gene TRBV27 combines with J gene TRBJ2-7; 8 bases agree with TRBD1. The CDR3 covers 14 residues. Germline V gives CDR1 MNHEY, CDR2 SMNVEV (reference sequence). V lost 5 bases to trimming and J lost 4 bases; unmatched junction nucleotides: 7.